One and the same sample provided the 20 T cell receptor beta chains below, sequenced in a study of blood T cell repertoires in COVID-19. TCRdb's copy holds only in-frame clones and misses some; the assay was immunoSEQ multiplex PCR. The table includes approximately 360,000 clones, roughly four fifths detected once. The sample comprised PBMCs or T cells enriched from blood (not recorded which). Receptors were obtained from a woman aged 45 to 65 who had recovered from COVID-19.

This chain uses TRBV7-2 with TRBJ2-1; 9 bases are a match to TRBD1. Germline CDR1 and CDR2: SGHTA and FQGNSA. V trimming: 1 base; J trimming: 5 bases; junction bases outside the gene matches: 6. The CDR3 length is 16 residues. CDR3 residues: CASSLEWDRVNNEQFF. The DNA for the CDR3 is TGTGCCAGCAGCTTAGAATGGGACAGGGTTAACAATGAGCAGTTCTTC.

The chain has TRBV7-9 and TRBJ1-1; 8 bases match TRBD1. The ends lost 5 bases at V and 6 bases at J; junction bases unmatched: 11. Germline lookup yields CDR1 SEHNR and CDR2 FQNEAQ (reference sequence). The CDR3 runs 15 residues. CDR3 sequence reads: CASSQTPDREAEAFF. The DNA of the CDR3 is TGTGCCAGCAGCCAGACCCCGGACAGGGAAGCTGAAGCTTTCTTT.

J is TRBJ2-7 and V is TRBV7-9, with 8 bases fitting TRBD2. This CDR3 has 15 residues. Trimming took 4 bases from V and 0 from J; bases not matched to a gene: 5. Germline V gene lookup returns CDR1 SEHNR and CDR2 FQNEAQ (reference sequence). The CDR3: CASSSTTSGSYEQYF. DNA of the CDR3: TGTGCCAGCAGCTCAACTACTAGCGGCTCCTACGAGCAGTACTTC. Full variable domain (rest looked up from reference TRBV7-9 and TRBJ2-7): DTGVSQNPRHKITKRGQNVTFRCDPISEHNRLYWYRQTLGQGPEFLTYFQNEAQLEKSRLLSDRFSAERPKGSFSTLEIQRTEQGDSAMYLCASSSTTSGSYEQYFGPGTRLTVT.

In nucleotides, the CDR3 is TGTGCCAGCAGCTCAATGAGTAGGACAACTGAAGCTTTCTTT. It codes for CASSSMSRTTEAFF. The chain joins TRBV7-6 to TRBJ1-1; weak D call: TRBD1 (5 bases). Per the germline V gene, CDR1 is SGHVS and CDR2 is FNYEAQ. The CDR3 covers 14 residues. The V gene lost 4 bases and the J gene lost 5 bases, with 14 bases spanning the gap.

The chain links TRBV6-2 or TRBV6-3 to TRBJ2-1, with a weak D call TRBD2 (5 bases). Trimming took 0 bases from V and 10 from J, leaving 7 bases between them. CDR1 and CDR2 (germline): MNHEY, SVGEGT. This CDR3 spans 12 amino acids. In DNA, the CDR3 is TGTGCCAGCAGTTACTCGGGCGGGGAGCAGTTCTTC. Protein product: CASSYSGGEQFF.

The count of this clone is one. The rearrangement links TRBV7-2 to TRBJ2-5, with D uncertain. In germline, CDR1 is SGHTA, CDR2 FQGNSA. Trimming stripped 2 bases from V and 4 bases from J, with 8 bases between. This CDR3 region has 13 residues. In nucleotides, the CDR3 is TGTGCCAGCAGCTTATCTAGTGGAGAGACCCAGTACTTC. Translating it yields CASSLSSGETQYF.

The gene calls are TRBV6-2 or TRBV6-3 and TRBJ1-2; TRBD1 is a possible D gene (6 bases). Germline V gene sequence: CDR1 MNHEY, CDR2 SVGEGT. This CDR3 is 12 amino acids long. The V end lost 6 bases, the J end lost 6 bases, and 11 bases lay between the germline ends. CDR3 region: CASSLPGDGYTF. The CDR3 DNA follows: TGTGCCAGCAGCCTACCAGGGGATGGCTACACCTTC.

This chain connects TRBV6-5 to TRBJ1-4, with 8 bases that match TRBD1. This CDR3 is 16 amino acids long. Germline values: CDR1 MNHEY, CDR2 SVGAGI. V shed 0 bases, J shed 3 bases, and the junction held 3 bases outside the gene matches. This CDR3 reads CASSYSQGAANEKLFF. As DNA, the CDR3 is TGTGCCAGCAGTTACTCCCAGGGGGCAGCTAATGAAAAACTGTTTTTT.

This clone was counted a few times. This chain uses TRBV27 with TRBJ2-1, with a weak D call TRBD2 (7 bases). The CDR3 has 15 amino acids. The V end was cut by 4 bases, the J end by 4 bases, with 14 bases between. CDR1 and CDR2 from the germline V gene are MNHEY and SMNVEV (reference sequence). The CDR3 DNA reads as TGTGCCAGCAGTTCTTACGCGGGGGCATACAATGAGCAGTTCTTC. Translated: CASSSYAGAYNEQFF.

The chain employs TRBV27 and TRBJ2-3; 11 nucleotides align to TRBD2. The CDR3 loop spans 16 amino acids. Trimming cost V 6 bases and J 3 bases; bases outside gene matches: 8. Germline V gives CDR1 MNHEY, CDR2 SMNVEV (reference sequence). The CDR3 nucleotides read TGTGCCAGCAGAGGGACTAGCGGAGCGCAAACAGATACGCAGTATTTT. It codes for CASRGTSGAQTDTQYF.

The chain couples TRBV4-3 to TRBJ1-2; 7 bases map to TRBD1. The CDR3 totals 14 residues. The junction had 4 bases not matched to a gene; V was cut back by 4 bases and J by 2 bases. The V gene's germline CDR1 is LGHNA and CDR2 YSLEER. In DNA, the CDR3 is TGCGCCAGCAGCCCGGGACAGATCAACTATGGCTACACCTTC. Translated, it gives CASSPGQINYGYTF.

The chain links TRBV9 to TRBJ2-3, with 8 positions matching TRBD2. The germline V gene has CDR1 SGDLS and CDR2 YYNGEE. The CDR3 has 15 residues. With V trimmed by 4 bases and J by 6 bases, 10 bases remained unmatched. CDR3 region: CASSPGPGGIDTQYF. Written as DNA, the CDR3 is TGTGCCAGCAGCCCAGGCCCGGGGGGGATCGATACGCAGTATTTT.

V gene TRBV6-1 combines with J gene TRBJ1-2; D gene ambiguous. The V end lost 0 bases, the J end lost 3 bases, and 5 bases lay between the germline ends. Germline V gene data show CDR1 as MNHNS and CDR2 as SASEGT. CDR3 size: 13 residues. The CDR3 region has the DNA TGTGCCAGCAGTGAAGCGCTAGACTATGGCTACACCTTC. The encoded protein is CASSEALDYGYTF.

DNA of the CDR3: TGTGCCAGCAGCCCCGGGACAGGGGGGAGCGGCTACGAGCAGTACTTC. This gives the protein CASSPGTGGSGYEQYF. This chain joins TRBV11-3 and TRBJ2-7; 11 positions agree with TRBD1. The CDR3 is 16 residues long. Germline CDR1 reads SGHNT; CDR2 reads YENEEA. The V segment lost 5 bases and the J segment 3 bases; nucleotides outside the gene matches: 9. Together with reference TRBV11-3 and TRBJ2-7, the CDR3 gives the full variable domain: EAGVVQSPRYKIIEKKQPVAFWCNPISGHNTLYWYLQNLGQGPELLIRYENEEAVDDSQLPKDRFSAERLKGVDSTLKIQPAELGDSAVYLCASSPGTGGSGYEQYFGPGTRLTVT.

This clone was observed a single time. The rearrangement uses TRBV6-5 and TRBJ2-2, with D possibly matching TRBD1 (5 bases). Trimming took 1 base from V and 5 from J, leaving 11 bases between them. This CDR3 comprises 15 residues. Germline V CDR1 and CDR2: MNHEY, SVGAGI. Here the CDR3 DNA reads TGTGCCAGCAGTTACTGGACAAACCCGACCGGGGAGCTGTTTTTT. Protein sequence: CASSYWTNPTGELFF.

The rearrangement uses TRBV9 and TRBJ2-6; D is unclear. Germline CDR1 SGDLS, CDR2 YYNGEE. CDR3 size: 19 residues. With 0 bases removed from V and 0 bases from J, the gap between germline ends came to 16 bases. CDR3 nucleotide sequence: TGTGCCAGCAGCGTAGCGATGAGCAGGTACTCCTCTGGGGCCAACGTCCTGACTTTC. Protein sequence: CASSVAMSRYSSGANVLTF. The full variable domain, in which reference TRBV9 and TRBJ2-6 provide the parts outside the CDR3, is DSGVTQTPKHLITATGQRVTLRCSPRSGDLSVYWYQQSLDQGLQFLIQYYNGEERAKGNILERFSAQQFPDLHSELNLSSLELGDSALYFCASSVAMSRYSSGANVLTFGAGSRLTVL.

The gene calls are TRBV27 and TRBJ1-6, with TRBD1 identical over 7 bases. There are 14 residues in the CDR3. The germline gives CDR1 MNHEY, CDR2 SMNVEV (reference sequence). Trimming cost V 5 bases and J 10 bases; bases outside gene matches: 8. The CDR3 coding sequence is TGTGCCAGCAGTCTAGACAGGGTTGGGTCACCCCTCCACTTT. Encoded protein: CASSLDRVGSPLHF.

A note on this clone: At the DNA level, this CDR3 is encoded by other sequences in the same sample as well. The chain joins TRBV18 to TRBJ1-1; 10 bases map to TRBD1. Germline-derived CDR1 and CDR2 are KGHSH and LQKENI. CDR3 length equals 14 residues. With V trimmed by 3 bases and J by 6 bases, 4 bases remained unmatched. The CDR3 DNA follows: TGTGCCAGCTCACCCGGGACAGGGGCTTCTGAAGCTTTCTTT. It encodes CASSPGTGASEAFF.

As to this clone: This specimen includes other DNA sequences encoding the same CDR3. This sequence joins TRBV19 and TRBJ1-2, with 7 bases matching TRBD1. The CDR3 runs 14 residues. The ends lost 3 bases at V and 2 bases at J; junction bases unmatched: 3. Germline values: CDR1 LNHDA, CDR2 SQIVND (reference sequence). CDR3 DNA sequence: TGTGCCAGTAGTATTTCGGACAGGAACTATGGCTACACCTTC. Translated: CASSISDRNYGYTF.

This chain joins TRBV30 and TRBJ2-7; 8 bases fit TRBD2. J lost 2 bases, V lost 4 bases, and 7 bases had no gene match. From germline, CDR1 is GTSNPN and CDR2 SVGIG (reference sequence). This CDR3 contains 14 residues. The CDR3 protein is CAWTPGGFPYEQYF. The DNA of the CDR3 is TGTGCCTGGACCCCGGGAGGGTTCCCCTACGAGCAGTACTTC.